This T cell receptor beta chain originates from a study of CD8 T cells in ankylosing spondylitis. TCR beta libraries were made by quantitative 5'-RACE with molecular barcodes. TCRdb independently ran MiXCR on the 5' RACE reads; one entry per CDR3 protein. In the table there are some 300,000 distinct CDR3 sequences, around 20% of which are singletons. Study-level results: A TCR beta motif made of under 10 highly homologous variants seemed typical of ankylosing spondylitis blood. Previous work reported some of these motif variants in the synovial fluid and blood of reactive arthritis. Significant enrichment of disease-linked clones was reportedly seen in matched ankylosing spondylitis synovial fluid.

This clonotype has only a few counts. The antigen remains undetermined. The clonotype comes from a female donor with ankylosing spondylitis or in good health (not recorded which). Sequenced material: blood, either unsorted or a sorted T cell fraction (not recorded which).

CDR3 residues: CASSSRALRGSEQFF. The CDR3 nucleotides read TGTGCCAGCAGCTCCCGTGCCCTCAGGGGGAGTGAGCAGTTCTTC. This chain connects TRBV7-6 to TRBJ2-1; 7 bases are a match to TRBD1. The germline V gene has CDR1 SGHVS and CDR2 FNYEAQ. Trimming removed 4 bases from V and 9 bases from J; junction bases left unmatched: 12. The CDR3 is 15 residues long.